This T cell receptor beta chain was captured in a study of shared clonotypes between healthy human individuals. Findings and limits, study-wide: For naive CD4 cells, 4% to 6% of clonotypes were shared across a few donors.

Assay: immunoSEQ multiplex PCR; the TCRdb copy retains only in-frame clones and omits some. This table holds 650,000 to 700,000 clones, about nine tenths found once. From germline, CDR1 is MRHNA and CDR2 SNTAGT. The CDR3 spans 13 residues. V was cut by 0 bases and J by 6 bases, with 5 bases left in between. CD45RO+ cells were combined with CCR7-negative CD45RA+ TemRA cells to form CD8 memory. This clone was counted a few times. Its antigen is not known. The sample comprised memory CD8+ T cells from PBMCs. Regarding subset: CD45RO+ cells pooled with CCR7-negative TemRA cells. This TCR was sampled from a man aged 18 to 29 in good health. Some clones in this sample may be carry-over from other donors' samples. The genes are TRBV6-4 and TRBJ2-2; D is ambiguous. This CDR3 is CASSDSDAGELFF. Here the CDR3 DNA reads TGTGCCAGCAGTGACTCTGACGCCGGGGAGCTGTTTTTT.